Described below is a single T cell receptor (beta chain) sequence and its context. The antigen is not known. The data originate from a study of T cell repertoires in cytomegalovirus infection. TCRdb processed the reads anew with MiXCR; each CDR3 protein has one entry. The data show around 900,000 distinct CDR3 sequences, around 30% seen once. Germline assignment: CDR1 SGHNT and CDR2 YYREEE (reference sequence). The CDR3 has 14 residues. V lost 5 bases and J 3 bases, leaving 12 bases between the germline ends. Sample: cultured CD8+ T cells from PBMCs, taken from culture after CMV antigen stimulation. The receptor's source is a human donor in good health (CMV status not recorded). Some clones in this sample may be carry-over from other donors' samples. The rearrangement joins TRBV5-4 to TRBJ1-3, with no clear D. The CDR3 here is CASRYWGVGNTIYF. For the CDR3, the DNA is TGTGCCAGCAGGTACTGGGGTGTTGGAAACACCATATATTTT.